The T cell receptor (beta chain) under discussion was sequenced for a study of beta chain features in type 1 diabetes. Background on the study: In all, approximately 100,000,000 sorted cells from all samples were analyzed. General study findings and limits: High-TCR-expressing cells could be over-represented by cDNA sequencing.

Expressed TCRB transcripts were sequenced, since all the RNA that had been isolated was reverse transcribed. Generated by immunoSEQ multiplex PCR, the TCRdb table keeps only in-frame clones and is missing some. The repertoire holds around 250,000 clones, with 13% to 15% as singletons. This clone was detected only a few times. The antigen remains undetermined. Germline loops: CDR1 SGHRS, CDR2 YFSETQ. CDR3 length equals 12 residues. J was trimmed by 6 bases and V by 5 bases; bases with no gene match: 4. By way of CD45RO/CCR7/CD25/CD127/CD95/CD27, the CD4+ regulatory, stem cell-like memory, central memory and naive cells were sorted.

This chain connects TRBV5-1 to TRBJ1-2; 7 nucleotides line up with TRBD1. This sequence was found in a woman between 40 and 55 years old in good health. The sample taken for sequencing was naive CD4+ T cells from blood. The CDR3 loop reads CASSTTGDGYTF. The CDR3 nucleotides read TGCGCCAGCAGTACTACAGGGGATGGCTACACCTTC.